This T cell receptor beta chain was identified during a study of control samples from healthy donors and cancer patients. J gave up 2 bases and V 5 bases, and 6 bases lay outside the gene matches. The CDR3 is made up of 16 amino acids. Germline lookup yields CDR1 LNHDA and CDR2 SQIVND (reference sequence). Assay used: immunoSEQ multiplex PCR; TCRdb lists only in-frame clones, some missing. In the table there are about 180,000 clones, 90% of which are singletons. The material sequenced was blood. The rearrangement uses TRBV19 and TRBJ2-1; 10 bases agree with TRBD2. This clonotype was sampled from a woman aged 45-65 years in good health. The CDR3 region is CASSSLAGAAYNEQFF. The CDR3 bases are TGTGCCAGTAGTTCCCTAGCGGGAGCTGCCTACAATGAGCAGTTCTTC.